What follows is one T cell receptor beta chain and its context. Its antigen is as yet unknown. Six healthy women, forming three identical twin pairs, donated samples. Likely shared infections and vaccines: all three twin pairs were reared together. This sample is drawn from a study of identical twins' blood T cells. Points from the study as a whole: Environmental influences on twin similarity could not be excluded.

Each TCR cDNA library carried sample-specific barcodes on both ends. TCRdb itself ran the 5' RACE reads through MiXCR, one entry per CDR3 protein. The table shows fewer than 450,000 distinct CDR3 sequences, with about 28% occurring only once. V lost 5 bases and J 7 bases, leaving 11 bases between the germline ends. This CDR3 is built from 12 residues. CDR1 and CDR2 (germline): SGHTA, FQGNSA. This sequence joins TRBV7-2 and TRBJ1-2; a weak D match, TRBD1 (5 bases). Sequenced sample: PBMCs. The source is a woman between 18 and 49 years old in good health. CDR3 sequence reads: CASSVGDGGYTF. CDR3 DNA sequence: TGTGCCAGCAGCGTAGGGGATGGTGGCTACACCTTC.